Sequencing of this T cell receptor (beta chain) was carried out in a study of response to subunit inactivated influenza vaccine. MiXCR was run by TCRdb on the RT-PCR reads, yielding one entry per CDR3 protein. The sample lists 600,000 to 700,000 distinct CDR3 sequences; less than 15% were seen once. Germline assignment: CDR1 SGHTA and CDR2 FQGNSA. CDR3 length: 13 amino acids. J was trimmed by 6 bases and V by 5 bases; bases with no gene match: 4. About this clonotype: Antigen unknown.

Study results and limitations: That few new T cells are recruited by each seasonal influenza vaccination was the authors' suggestion.

Sequences were derived from PBMCs from blood, sampled less than 15 days before vaccination. This sequence originates from a man in his forties or fifties who received an inactivated influenza vaccine. The chain joins TRBV7-2 to TRBJ2-7; 10 positions match TRBD2. The CDR3 coding sequence is TGTGCCAGCAGCGCCCTAGCGGGAGCCGAGCAGTACTTC. It is translated as CASSALAGAEQYF.